This TCR beta chain comes out of a study of tumor-infiltrating lymphocytes in primary liver carcinoma (dated by TCRdb to the late 2010s). For the wider study: The five patients, three men and two women aged 30 to 69 years, had hepatocellular carcinoma (four) or combined HCC and intrahepatic cholangiocarcinoma (one). High reproducibility was observed for the technical replicate repertoires, with mean shared-clone rates around 0.9 and correlation coefficients above 0.95. Tumors of the five patients were stage T1-T3 N0M0 with maximum diameters of roughly 4.2 to 11 cm. A total of about 35 specimens from 5 patients, comprising approximately 25 tumor regions, 5 adjacent noncancerous liver tissues and 5 peripheral blood samples, were covered by TCRbeta repertoire sequencing. Samples yielded roughly 3.65 to 7.5 million productive TCRbeta reads; read depth did not differ significantly between tissue types. TCRbeta repertoire sequencing, expression microarrays and whole-exome sequencing were combined in the study across five regions of each liver tumor, with adjacent normal tissue and blood also included. The roughly 27 tumor region samples were profiled with Agilent mRNA microarrays so that TCRbeta repertoire diversity could be related to the local molecular phenotype. What the authors observed across the whole study: Repertoire overlap was higher between tumor regions (mean roughly 35%) than tumor-adjacent (around 17%) or tumor-blood (about 15%) pairs, consistent with antigen-driven expansion. Only about 8-24% of top clones were present in all five regions of a tumor, suggesting spatial heterogeneity of tumor-infiltrating T cells. Because sequencing covered only the TCR beta chain and unpaired alpha chains were not captured, true repertoire diversity is likely underestimated. Comparison of CD4+ and CD8+ T cell repertoires was precluded by the use of bulk unsorted samples. The top 250 clones made up a significantly larger repertoire fraction in tumors than in blood (p = 0.039). The study included only a few patients, and the authors note findings should be validated in a larger study.

In regard to this clonotype: It lacks a known antigen. A read error may explain this, as a much larger clone is one base away.

There are 12 amino acids in the CDR3, from cysteine to phenylalanine inclusive. The kept DNA is CDR3 alone, 36 bases in frame from the first base. The germline V gene (reference sequence) supplies CDR1 SEHNR and CDR2 FQNEAQ. Relative to germline, V is 4 bases shorter and J is 4 bases shorter, with 8 bases between their ends. Using a constant-region primer and ProtoScript II reverse transcriptase, TCRbeta-specific cDNA was reverse-transcribed from approximately 500 ng total RNA. Construction of the TCRbeta libraries relied on three nested rounds of multiplex PCR, following a slightly modified ARM-PCR procedure. The first two PCR rounds used multiplex TRBV1-TRBV30 forward primers with a Cbeta reverse primer, each for about 10 cycles. Sample barcodes and Illumina adapters were added in a final 25-cycle PCR using Deep VentR polymerase. Before sequencing, amplicons of 200-500 bp were purified from gel using a QIAquick gel extraction kit. The TCRbeta amplicons were sequenced with 250-bp paired-end reads on an Illumina HiSeq 2500. Per the original workflow: Quality trimming of reads was performed with Trimmomatic v0.33, and paired reads were merged with FLASH v1.2.11 so that full CDR3 sequences could be recovered. MiGEC v1.2.1b assigned V, D and J germline segments to the rearranged TCRbeta sequences. Clonotype statistics and Shannon-Wiener diversity indices were computed with VDJtools v1.0.0. Except for diversity analysis, only each sample's 250 most abundant clonotypes were used in subsequent analyses to reduce sampling bias. TCRdb took the public reads, trimmed them with fastp at Q25, ran MiXCR for clone calling and kept in-frame beta chains. A single entry per CDR3 protein holds the most common genes and DNA from its merged rows. The V and J calls shown here were made by TCRdb, not taken from the authors' results. The sample contains 55,000 or so distinct CDR3 sequences, 60% to 85% of them found a single time. The ten largest clones take up around 50% of the sample.

Total RNA and DNA were co-extracted from roughly 20-30 mg of bulk tissue with the AllPrep DNA/RNA mini kit, without cell sorting. Between late 2015 and March 2016, roughly five patients in China with histopathologically diagnosed primary liver carcinoma had surgical resection. At the time of sampling, the patients were treatment-naive and had chronic HBV infection. Five spatially separated regions were sampled from each tumor: the superior, inferior, left-lateral and right-lateral poles, plus the tumor centre. More than 75% viable tumor cells were found by histology in every tumor sample. Fresh tumor and adjacent tissue pieces were bisected, with one half stored in RNAlater at -80 degrees C and the other half sent for histology.

The chain joins TRBV7-9 to TRBJ2-7; a tentative D call is TRBD1 (5 bases match). The source material was liver tumor tissue from sampling region 2. Read against the paper, the sample's cell subset or site label means: tumor region T2, inferior pole. The TCR comes from a man between 35 and 55 years old with primary liver carcinoma and hepatitis B virus infection. At the DNA level, the sequence is TGTGCCAGCAGCTGGACATATTACGAGCAGTACTTC. Protein translation: CASSWTYYEQYF.